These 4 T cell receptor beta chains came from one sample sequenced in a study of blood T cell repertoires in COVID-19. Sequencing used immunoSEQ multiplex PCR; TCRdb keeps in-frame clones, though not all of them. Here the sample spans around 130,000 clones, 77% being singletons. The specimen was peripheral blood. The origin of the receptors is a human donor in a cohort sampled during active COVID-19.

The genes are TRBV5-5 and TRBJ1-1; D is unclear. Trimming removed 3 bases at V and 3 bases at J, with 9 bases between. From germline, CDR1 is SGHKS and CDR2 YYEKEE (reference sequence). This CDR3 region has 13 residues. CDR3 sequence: CASSSPGHTEAFF. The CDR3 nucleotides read TGTGCCAGCAGCTCCCCGGGTCACACTGAAGCTTTCTTT.

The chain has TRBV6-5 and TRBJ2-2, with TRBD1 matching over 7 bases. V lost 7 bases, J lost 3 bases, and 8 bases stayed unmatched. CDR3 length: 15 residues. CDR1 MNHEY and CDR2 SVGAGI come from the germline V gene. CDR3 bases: TGTGCCAGCACCAGGGGACAGCGATACACCGGGGAGCTGTTTTTT. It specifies CASTRGQRYTGELFF.

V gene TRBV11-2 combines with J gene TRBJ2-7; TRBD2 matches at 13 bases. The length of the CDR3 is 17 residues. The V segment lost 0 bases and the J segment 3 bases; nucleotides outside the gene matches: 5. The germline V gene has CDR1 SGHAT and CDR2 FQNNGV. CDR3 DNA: TGTGCCAGCAGCTTAGAGTGGGGACTAGCGGGAAACTACGAGCAGTACTTC. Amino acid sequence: CASSLEWGLAGNYEQYF.

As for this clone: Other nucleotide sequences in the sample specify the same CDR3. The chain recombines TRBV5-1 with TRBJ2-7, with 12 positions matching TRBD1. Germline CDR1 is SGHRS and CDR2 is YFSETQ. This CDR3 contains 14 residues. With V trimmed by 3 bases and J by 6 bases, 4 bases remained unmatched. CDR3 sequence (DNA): TGCGCCAGCAGCTGGGGACAGGGGGCCGGCGAGCAGTACTTC. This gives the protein CASSWGQGAGEQYF.